A selection of T cell receptor beta chains follows, all from one sample in a study of TIL therapy for anti-PD-1-resistant metastatic lung cancer. Using immunoSEQ multiplex PCR, the repertoire was profiled, and TCRdb retains in-frame clones only, with some absent. Of about 50,000 clones in the sample, around 85% were seen once. The sequences come from blood, collected at baseline. Receptors originate from a person between 30 and 79 years old with non-small cell lung cancer. Each CDR3 is given with its conserved first and last residue. D genes are given only for firm matches. Not all rows give a size; the values are once, few, many and, for expanded clones, a class.

J gene,V gene,D gene,clone size,CDR3 protein,CDR3 DNA
TRBJ1-6,TRBV7-2,NA,NA,CASSPPGHPNSPLHF,TGTGCCAGCAGCCCCCCGGGACACCCTAATTCACCCCTCCACTTT
TRBJ1-5,TRBV28,NA,NA,CASSPVGRGGDQPQHF,TGTGCCAGCAGCCCGGTCGGGCGGGGTGGAGATCAGCCCCAGCATTTT
TRBJ2-2,TRBV6-2/TRBV6-3,TRBD2,NA,CASSYLTGTSGGSTGELFF,TGTGCCAGCAGTTACCTGACCGGGACTAGCGGGGGGTCCACCGGGGAGCTGTTTTTT
TRBJ2-7,TRBV6-5,NA,once,CASSYSRPPDYEQYF,TGTGCCAGCAGTTACTCGAGACCCCCGGACTACGAGCAGTACTTC
TRBJ1-2,TRBV27,TRBD1,NA,CASRAQGQGGYGYTF,TGTGCCAGCAGAGCCCAGGGACAGGGGGGATATGGCTACACCTTC
TRBJ2-2,TRBV7-9,NA,NA,CASSSRSTGELFF,TGTGCCAGCAGCTCACGGTCCACCGGGGAGCTGTTTTTT
TRBJ2-5,TRBV12-3/TRBV12-4,NA,NA,CASSFRGQETQYF,TGTGCCAGCAGTTTCAGGGGCCAAGAGACCCAGTACTTC
TRBJ2-4,TRBV25-1,NA,NA,CASSEPGLNIQYF,TGTGCCAGCAGTGAGCCAGGGTTGAACATTCAGTACTTC
TRBJ1-3,TRBV28,TRBD1,NA,CASGDRGLPGNTIYF,TGTGCCAGCGGGGACAGGGGGCTTCCTGGAAACACCATATATTTT
TRBJ2-5,TRBV7-9,TRBD1,NA,CASSQRTGLNQETQYF,TGTGCCAGCAGCCAAAGGACAGGGTTAAACCAAGAGACCCAGTACTTC